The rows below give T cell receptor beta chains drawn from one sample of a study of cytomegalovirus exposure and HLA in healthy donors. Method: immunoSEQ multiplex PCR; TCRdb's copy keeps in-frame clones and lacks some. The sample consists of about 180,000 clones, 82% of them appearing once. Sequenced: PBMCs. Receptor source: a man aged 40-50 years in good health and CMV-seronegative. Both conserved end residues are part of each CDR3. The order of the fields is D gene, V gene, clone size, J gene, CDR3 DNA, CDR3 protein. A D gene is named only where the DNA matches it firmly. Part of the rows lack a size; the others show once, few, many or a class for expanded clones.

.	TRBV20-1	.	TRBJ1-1	TGCAGTGCCATCTACAGCACTGAAGCTTTCTTT	CSAIYSTEAFF
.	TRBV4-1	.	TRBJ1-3	TGCGCCAGCAGCCAACCGCGGGAGGGGGGCGGAAACACCATATATTTT	CASSQPREGGGNTIYF
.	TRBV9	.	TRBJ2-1	TGTGCCAGCAGCAAAATTGGCGGATACAATGAGCAGTTCTTC	CASSKIGGYNEQFF
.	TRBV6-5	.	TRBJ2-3	TGTGCCAGCAGCCCCGGGTTTTACACAGATACGCAGTATTTT	CASSPGFYTDTQYF
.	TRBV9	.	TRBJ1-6	TGTGCCAGCAGCGCTACAGGGTTGGGGTCACCCCTCCACTTT	CASSATGLGSPLHF
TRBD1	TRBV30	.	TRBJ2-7	TGTGCCTGGAGTGCCCTTGGACAGGGGGCCTCCTACGAGCAGTACTTC	CAWSALGQGASYEQYF
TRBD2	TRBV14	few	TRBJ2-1	TGTGCCAGCAGCCTGAGGTTAGCGGGCCCGGTGTACAATGAGCAGTTCTTC	CASSLRLAGPVYNEQFF
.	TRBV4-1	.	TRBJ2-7	TGCGCCAGCAGCCAAGACCCGCGCTACGAGCAGTACTTC	CASSQDPRYEQYF
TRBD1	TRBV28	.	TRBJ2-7	TGTGCCAGCATGACCGCGGCGGACAGGGGACGTGACGAGCAGTACTTC	CASMTAADRGRDEQYF
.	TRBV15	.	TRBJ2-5	TGTGCCACCAGCAGAGATGATTCGTCGGGAGAGACCCAGTACTTC	CATSRDDSSGETQYF
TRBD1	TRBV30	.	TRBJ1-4	TGTGCCTGGGGTTCGGGACAGCCGGGTGAAAAACTGTTTTTT	CAWGSGQPGEKLFF
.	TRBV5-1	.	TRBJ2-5	TGCGCCAGCAGCTTGGGGTCCGGGCAGGGGTTCCGAGAGACCCAGTACTTC	CASSLGSGQGFRETQYF
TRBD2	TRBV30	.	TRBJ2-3	TGTGCCTGGAGTGTAAGGGGGACTAGCGGGTCCACAGATACGCAGTATTTT	CAWSVRGTSGSTDTQYF
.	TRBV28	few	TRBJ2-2	TGTGCCAGCAGTTTGCTGCGGGGAGGTCCCGGGGAGCTGTTTTTT	CASSLLRGGPGELFF
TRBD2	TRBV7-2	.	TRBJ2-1	TGTGCCAGCAGTAGAGCGGGAGGGCCCAATGAGCAGTTCTTC	CASSRAGGPNEQFF
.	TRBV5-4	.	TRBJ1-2	TGTGCCAGCGTAAGGGGAGGGGATGGCTACACCTTC	CASVRGGDGYTF
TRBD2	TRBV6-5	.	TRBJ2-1	TGTGCCAGCAGTTACTGGGGGACTAGCAACAATGAGCAGTTCTTC	CASSYWGTSNNEQFF
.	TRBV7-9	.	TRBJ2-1	TGTGCCAGCAGCTTAGCTGTTTTAGATACTTACAATGAGCAGTTCTTC	CASSLAVLDTYNEQFF
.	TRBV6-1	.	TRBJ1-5	TGTGCCAGCAGTGACAGGTTTTTGAATCAGCCCCAGCATTTT	CASSDRFLNQPQHF
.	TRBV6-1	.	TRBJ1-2	TGTGCCAGCAGTGTAAAGCCAGGGCCTAGTTATGGCTACACCTTC	CASSVKPGPSYGYTF
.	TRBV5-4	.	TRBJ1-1	TGTGCCAGCAGCTTGAGGGGGAACACTGAAGCTTTCTTT	CASSLRGNTEAFF